A single T cell receptor (beta chain) is shown here with its context. Its antigen is currently unknown. In germline, CDR1 is SGHKS, CDR2 YYEKEE (reference sequence). V trimming: 4 bases; J trimming: 1 base; junction bases outside the gene matches: 3. The CDR3 length is 14 residues. This record belongs to a study of cytomegalovirus exposure and HLA in healthy donors. Across the study: Unique TCR beta sequences numbering approximately 100 million came from 150 million to 200 million T cells in an earlier analysis.

In the PCR, 60 Vbeta and 13 Jbeta primers were used. Data came from immunoSEQ multiplex PCR; TCRdb stores just in-frame clones and leaves some out. The sample yields tens of thousands of clones, about 79% seen once. Study-wide results and caveats: A later analysis reportedly identified an Asian-associated ancestry cluster as carrying fewer N-insertions than the roughly 670-donor mean. Later analysis found that TCR beta chains associated with HLA were more clonally expanded than other, equally common chains.

Sequenced sample: PBMCs. The clonotype was recovered from a man between 60 and 75 years old in good health and CMV-seropositive. The chain combines TRBV5-5 with TRBJ2-7; 9 nucleotides match TRBD1. The CDR3 loop reads CASSLGQGSYEQYF. CDR3 coding DNA: TGTGCCAGCAGCCTAGGACAGGGGTCCTACGAGCAGTACTTC.